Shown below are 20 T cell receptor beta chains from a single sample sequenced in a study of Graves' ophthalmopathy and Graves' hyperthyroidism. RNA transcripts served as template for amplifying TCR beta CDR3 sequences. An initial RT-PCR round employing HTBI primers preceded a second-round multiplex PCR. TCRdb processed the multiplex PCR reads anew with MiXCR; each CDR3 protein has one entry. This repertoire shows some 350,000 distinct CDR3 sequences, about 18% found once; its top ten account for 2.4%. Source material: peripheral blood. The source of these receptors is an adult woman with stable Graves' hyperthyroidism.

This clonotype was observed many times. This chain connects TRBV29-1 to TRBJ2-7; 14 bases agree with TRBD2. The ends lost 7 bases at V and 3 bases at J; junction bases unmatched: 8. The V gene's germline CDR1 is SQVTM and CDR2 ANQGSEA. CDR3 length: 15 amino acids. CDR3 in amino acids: CSAAGTSGSDYEQYF. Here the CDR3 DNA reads TGCAGCGCCGCCGGGACTAGCGGGAGTGACTACGAGCAGTACTTC.

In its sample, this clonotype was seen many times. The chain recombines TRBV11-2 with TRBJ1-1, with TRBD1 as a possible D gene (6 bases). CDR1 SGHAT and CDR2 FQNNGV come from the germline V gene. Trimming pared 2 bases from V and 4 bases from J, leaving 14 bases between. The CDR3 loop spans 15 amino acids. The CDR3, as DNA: TGTGCCAGCAGCTTAAGTCCGGGGGCCTCCACTGAAGCTTTCTTT. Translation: CASSLSPGASTEAFF.

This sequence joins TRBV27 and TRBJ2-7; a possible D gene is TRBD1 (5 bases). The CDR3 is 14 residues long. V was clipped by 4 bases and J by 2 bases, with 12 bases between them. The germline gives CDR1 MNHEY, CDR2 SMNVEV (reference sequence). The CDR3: CASSYAREPYEQYF. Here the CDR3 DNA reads TGTGCCAGCAGTTACGCCAGGGAACCCTACGAGCAGTACTTC.

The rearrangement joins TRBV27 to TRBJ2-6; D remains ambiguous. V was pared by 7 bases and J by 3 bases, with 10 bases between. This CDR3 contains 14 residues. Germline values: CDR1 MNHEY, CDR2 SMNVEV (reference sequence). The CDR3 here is CASKLAYGANVLTF. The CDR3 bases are TGTGCCAGCAAATTGGCGTATGGGGCCAACGTCCTGACTTTC.

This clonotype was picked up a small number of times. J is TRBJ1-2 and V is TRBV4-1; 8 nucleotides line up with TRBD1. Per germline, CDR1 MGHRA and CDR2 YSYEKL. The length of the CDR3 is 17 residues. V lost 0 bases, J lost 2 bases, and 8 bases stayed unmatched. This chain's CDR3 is CASSQEHGTGGNYGYTF. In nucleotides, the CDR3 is TGCGCCAGCAGCCAAGAACATGGAACAGGGGGAAACTATGGCTACACCTTC.

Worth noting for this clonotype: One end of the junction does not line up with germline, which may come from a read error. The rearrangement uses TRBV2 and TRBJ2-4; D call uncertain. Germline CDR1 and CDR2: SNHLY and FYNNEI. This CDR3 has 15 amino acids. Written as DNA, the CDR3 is TGTGCCAGCAGTGAAGTGTGGGCATCCAAAAACATTAAGTACTTC. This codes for CASSEVWASKNIKYF.

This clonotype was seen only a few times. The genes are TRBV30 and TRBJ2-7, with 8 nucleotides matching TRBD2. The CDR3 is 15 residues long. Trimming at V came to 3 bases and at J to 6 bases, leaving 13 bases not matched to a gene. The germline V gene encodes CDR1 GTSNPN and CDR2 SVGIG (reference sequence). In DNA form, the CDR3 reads TGTGCCTGGAGCCGGGGGGGCCAATTCCCCACCGAGCAGTACTTC. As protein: CAWSRGGQFPTEQYF.

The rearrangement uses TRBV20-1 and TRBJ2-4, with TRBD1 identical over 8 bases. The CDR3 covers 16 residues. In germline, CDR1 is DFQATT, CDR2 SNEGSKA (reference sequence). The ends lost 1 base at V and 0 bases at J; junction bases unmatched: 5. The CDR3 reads CSARGRTGLAKNIQYF. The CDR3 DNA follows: TGCAGTGCTAGAGGGAGGACAGGGCTAGCCAAAAACATTCAGTACTTC.

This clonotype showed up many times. CDR3 loop: CATSDSGPATHRGGYTF. The CDR3 DNA reads TGTGCCACCAGTGATTCCGGGCCAGCTACACATCGAGGTGGCTACACCTTC. This sequence joins TRBV24-1 and TRBJ1-2; D gene ambiguous. V gave up 2 bases and J gave up 7 bases, with 22 bases separating them. The CDR3 spans 17 residues. CDR1 KGHDR and CDR2 SFDVKD come from the germline V gene.

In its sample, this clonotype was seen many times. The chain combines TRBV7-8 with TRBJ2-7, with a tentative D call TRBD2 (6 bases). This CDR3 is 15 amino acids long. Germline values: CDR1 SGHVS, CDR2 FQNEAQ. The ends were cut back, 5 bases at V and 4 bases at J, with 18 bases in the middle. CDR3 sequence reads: CASSPRGPLAYEQYF. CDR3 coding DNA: TGTGCCAGCAGCCCCCGCGGACCACTAGCTTACGAGCAGTACTTC. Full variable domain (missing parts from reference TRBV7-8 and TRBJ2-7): GAGVSQSPRYKVAKRGQDVALRCDPISGHVSLFWYQQALGQGPEFLTYFQNEAQLDKSGLPSDRFFAERPEGSVSTLKIQRTQQEDSAVYLCASSPRGPLAYEQYFGPGTRLTVT.

CDR3 sequence (DNA): TGTGCCAGCAGCCGTCTCCAGGGCGTGAACACTGAAGCTTTCTTT. Protein: CASSRLQGVNTEAFF. This rearrangement joins TRBV28 to TRBJ1-1; TRBD1 is a possible D gene (5 bases). CDR1 is MDHEN, CDR2 SYDVKM, per germline. The CDR3 has 15 amino acids. The V end was cut by 6 bases, the J end by 0 bases, with 14 bases between. The full variable domain, completed using reference TRBV28 and TRBJ1-1, is DVKVTQSSRYLVKRTGEKVFLECVQDMDHENMFWYRQDPGLGLRLIYFSYDVKMKEKGDIPEGYSVSREKKERFSLILESASTNQTSMYLCASSRLQGVNTEAFFGQGTRLTVV.

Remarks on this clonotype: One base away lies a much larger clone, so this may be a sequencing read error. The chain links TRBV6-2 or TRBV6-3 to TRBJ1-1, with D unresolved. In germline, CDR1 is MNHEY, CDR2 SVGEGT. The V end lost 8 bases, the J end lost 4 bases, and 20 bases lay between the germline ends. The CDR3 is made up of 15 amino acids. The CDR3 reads CASGAVSPHGTEAFF. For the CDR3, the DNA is TGTGCCAGCGGTGCCGTTTCCCCCCATGGCACTGAAGCTTTCTTT.

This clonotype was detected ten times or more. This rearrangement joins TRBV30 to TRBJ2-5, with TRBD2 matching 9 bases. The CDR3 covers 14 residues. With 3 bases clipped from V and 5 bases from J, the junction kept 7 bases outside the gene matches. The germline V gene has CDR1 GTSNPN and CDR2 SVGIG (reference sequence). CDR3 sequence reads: CAWRIAGVVETQYF. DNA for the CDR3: TGTGCCTGGAGGATAGCGGGAGTTGTGGAGACCCAGTACTTC.

In DNA, the CDR3 is TGTGCCAGCAGTTTAGCGGTTGGGCTACCCCAGCATTTT. Protein product: CASSLAVGLPQHF. This sequence joins TRBV12-3 or TRBV12-4 and TRBJ1-5; D is unresolved. Trimming stripped 0 bases from V and 10 bases from J, with 10 bases between. CDR3 size: 13 residues.

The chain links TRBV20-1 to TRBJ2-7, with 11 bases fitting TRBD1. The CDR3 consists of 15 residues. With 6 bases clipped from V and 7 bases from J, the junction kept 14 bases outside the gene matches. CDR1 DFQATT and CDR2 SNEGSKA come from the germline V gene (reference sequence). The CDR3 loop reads CSAASGQGARREQYF. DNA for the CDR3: TGCAGTGCGGCATCCGGACAGGGGGCGCGGAGGGAGCAGTACTTC.

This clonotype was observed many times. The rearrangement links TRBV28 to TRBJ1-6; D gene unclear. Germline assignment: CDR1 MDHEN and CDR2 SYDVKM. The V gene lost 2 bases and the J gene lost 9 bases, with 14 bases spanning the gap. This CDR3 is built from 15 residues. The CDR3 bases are TGTGCCAGCAGTTTACCAACCTTCAATGGTTCACCCCTCCACTTT. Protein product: CASSLPTFNGSPLHF.

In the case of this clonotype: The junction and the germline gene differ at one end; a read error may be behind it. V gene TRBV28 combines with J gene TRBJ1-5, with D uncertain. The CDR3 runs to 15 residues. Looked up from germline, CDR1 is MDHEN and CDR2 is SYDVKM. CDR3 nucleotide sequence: TGTGCCAGCAGTTTTCAGACCGTTAGGCGCCAGCCTCAGCATTTT. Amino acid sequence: CASSFQTVRRQPQHF.

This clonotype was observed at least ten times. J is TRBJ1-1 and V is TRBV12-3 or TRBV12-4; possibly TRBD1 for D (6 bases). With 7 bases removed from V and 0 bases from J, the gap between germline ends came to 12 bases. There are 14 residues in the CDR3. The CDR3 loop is CASNWGRMNTEAFF. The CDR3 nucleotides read TGTGCCAGCAACTGGGGGCGGATGAACACTGAAGCTTTCTTT.

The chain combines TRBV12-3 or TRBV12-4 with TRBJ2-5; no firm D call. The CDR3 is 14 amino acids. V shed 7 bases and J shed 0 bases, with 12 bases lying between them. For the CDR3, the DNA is TGTGCCAGCACCCCAAGTCGCAACCAAGAGACCCAGTACTTC. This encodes CASTPSRNQETQYF.

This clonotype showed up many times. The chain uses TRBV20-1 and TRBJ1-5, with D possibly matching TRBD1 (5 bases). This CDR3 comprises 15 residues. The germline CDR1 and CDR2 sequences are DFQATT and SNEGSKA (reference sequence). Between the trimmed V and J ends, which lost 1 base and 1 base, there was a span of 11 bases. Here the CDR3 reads CSARGQSPSNQPQHF. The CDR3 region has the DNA TGCAGTGCTAGAGGACAGTCCCCAAGCAATCAGCCCCAGCATTTT.